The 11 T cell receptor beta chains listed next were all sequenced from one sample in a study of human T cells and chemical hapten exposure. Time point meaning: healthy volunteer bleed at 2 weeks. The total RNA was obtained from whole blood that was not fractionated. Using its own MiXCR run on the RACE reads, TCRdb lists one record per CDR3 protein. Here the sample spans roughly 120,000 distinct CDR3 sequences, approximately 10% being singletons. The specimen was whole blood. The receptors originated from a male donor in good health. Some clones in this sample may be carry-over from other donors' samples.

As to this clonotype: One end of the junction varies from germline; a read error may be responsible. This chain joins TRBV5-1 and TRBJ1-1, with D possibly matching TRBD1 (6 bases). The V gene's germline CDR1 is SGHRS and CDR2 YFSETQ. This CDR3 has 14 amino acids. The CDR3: CVSSLQGKNTEAFF. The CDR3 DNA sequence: TGCGTCAGCAGCTTGCAGGGGAAGAACACTGAAGCTTTCTTT. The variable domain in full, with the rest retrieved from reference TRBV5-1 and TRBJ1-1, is KAGVTQTPRYLIKTRGQQVTLSCSPISGHRSVSWYQQTPGQGLQFLFEYFSETQRNKGNFPGRFSGRQFSNSRSEMNVSTLELGDSALYLCVSSLQGKNTEAFFGQGTRLTVV.

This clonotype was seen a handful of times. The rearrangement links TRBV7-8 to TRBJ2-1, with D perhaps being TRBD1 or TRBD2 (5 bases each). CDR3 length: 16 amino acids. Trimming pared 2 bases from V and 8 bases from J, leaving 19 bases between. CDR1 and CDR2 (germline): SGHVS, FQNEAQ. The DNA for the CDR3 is TGTGCCAGCAGCTTAATAAGACAGCGGAAATGGGATGAGCAGTTCTTC. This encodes CASSLIRQRKWDEQFF.

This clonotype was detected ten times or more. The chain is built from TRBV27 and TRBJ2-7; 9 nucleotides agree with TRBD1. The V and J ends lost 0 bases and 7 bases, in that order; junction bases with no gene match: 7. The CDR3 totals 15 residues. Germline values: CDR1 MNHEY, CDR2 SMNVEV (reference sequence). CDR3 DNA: TGTGCCAGCAGTTTATCGGGGACAGGGTCAGCGGAGCAGTACTTC. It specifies CASSLSGTGSAEQYF.

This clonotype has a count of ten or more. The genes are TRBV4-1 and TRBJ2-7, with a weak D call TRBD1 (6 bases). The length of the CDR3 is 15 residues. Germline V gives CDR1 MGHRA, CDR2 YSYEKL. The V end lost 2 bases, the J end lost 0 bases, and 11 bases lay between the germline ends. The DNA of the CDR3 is TGCGCCAGCAGCCAAACCGGGACATCCTCCTACGAGCAGTACTTC. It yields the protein CASSQTGTSSYEQYF.

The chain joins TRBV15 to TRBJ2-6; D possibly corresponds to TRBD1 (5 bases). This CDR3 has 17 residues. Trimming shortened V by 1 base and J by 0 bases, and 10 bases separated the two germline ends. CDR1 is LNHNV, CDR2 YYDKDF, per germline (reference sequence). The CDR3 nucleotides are TGTGCCACCAGCAGAGTTGAAGGGGTCTCTGGGGCCAACGTCCTGACTTTC. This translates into CATSRVEGVSGANVLTF. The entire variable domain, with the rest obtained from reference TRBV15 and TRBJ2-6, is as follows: DAMVIQNPRYQVTQFGKPVTLSCSQTLNHNVMYWYQQKSSQAPKLLFHYYDKDFNNEADTPDNFQSRRPNTSFCFLDIRSPGLGDTAMYLCATSRVEGVSGANVLTFGAGSRLTVL.

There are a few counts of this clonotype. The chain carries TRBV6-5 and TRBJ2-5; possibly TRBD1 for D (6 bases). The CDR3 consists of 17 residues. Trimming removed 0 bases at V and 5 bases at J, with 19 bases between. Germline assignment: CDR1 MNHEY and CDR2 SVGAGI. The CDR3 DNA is TGTGCCAGCAGTTACTCGATTCCAGGGGCGCCCGGGGAGACCCAGTACTTC. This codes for CASSYSIPGAPGETQYF.

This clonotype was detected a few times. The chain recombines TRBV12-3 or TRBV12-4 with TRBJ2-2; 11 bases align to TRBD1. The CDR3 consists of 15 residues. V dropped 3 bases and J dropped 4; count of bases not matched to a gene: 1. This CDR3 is CASSFGQGATGELFF. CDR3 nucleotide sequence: TGTGCCAGCAGTTTCGGACAGGGGGCCACCGGGGAGCTGTTTTTT.

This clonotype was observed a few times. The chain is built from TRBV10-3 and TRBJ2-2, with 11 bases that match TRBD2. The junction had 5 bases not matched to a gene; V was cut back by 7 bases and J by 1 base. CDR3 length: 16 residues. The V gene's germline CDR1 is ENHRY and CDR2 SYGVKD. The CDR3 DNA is TGTGCCATCACCAAGGGGACTAGCGGGAACACCGGGGAGCTGTTTTTT. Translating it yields CAITKGTSGNTGELFF.

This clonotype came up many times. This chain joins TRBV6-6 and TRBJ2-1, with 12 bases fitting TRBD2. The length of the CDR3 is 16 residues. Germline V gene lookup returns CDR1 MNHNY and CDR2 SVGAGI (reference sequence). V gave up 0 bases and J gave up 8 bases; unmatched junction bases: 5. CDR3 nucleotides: TGTGCCAGCAGTTACTCTGGGACTAGCGGGCGGGATGAGCAGTTCTTC. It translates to CASSYSGTSGRDEQFF.

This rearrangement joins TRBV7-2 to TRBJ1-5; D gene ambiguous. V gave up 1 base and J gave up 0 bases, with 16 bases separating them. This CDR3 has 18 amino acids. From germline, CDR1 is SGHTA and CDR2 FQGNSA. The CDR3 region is CASSLEGPQIYSNQPQHF. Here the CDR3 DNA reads TGTGCCAGCAGCTTAGAAGGCCCGCAGATTTATAGCAATCAGCCCCAGCATTTT.

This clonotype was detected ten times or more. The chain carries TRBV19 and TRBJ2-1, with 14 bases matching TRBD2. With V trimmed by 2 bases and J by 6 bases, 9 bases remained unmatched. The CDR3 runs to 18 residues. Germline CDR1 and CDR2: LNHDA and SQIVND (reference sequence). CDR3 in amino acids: CASSIRGLAGVKTNEQFF. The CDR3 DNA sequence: TGTGCCAGTAGTATAAGGGGACTAGCGGGAGTTAAAACCAATGAGCAGTTCTTC.